This note documents a single T cell receptor (beta chain) sequence. This sample is part of a study of blood T cell repertoires in COVID-19. Study background: PBMCs, B-cell-depleted T cells, or T cells were the source of the cDNA or gDNA that made up the material.

Trimming cost V 0 bases and J 4 bases, with 13 bases left between them. The V gene's germline CDR1 is SGDLS and CDR2 YYNGEE. CDR3 size: 15 residues. In the authors' workflow: Estimation of nucleated cell counts relied on the amplification of reference gene primers. Clones were read by immunoSEQ multiplex PCR, and TCRdb kept only the in-frame ones, dropping some. For V, J and clone size, that table is used; D and trimming come from the DNA. There are about 220,000 clones in the sample; approximately 81% occur only once, and about 3.6% lies in the top ten. The sequenced material came from peripheral blood. The genes are TRBV9 and TRBJ1-2, with D possibly TRBD1 on 5 matching bases. The sequence derives from a woman older than 75 with acute or convalescent COVID-19. CDR3 DNA: TGTGCCAGCAGCGTAGAGGCAGGGTCTAGCTATGGCTACACCTTC. Translation: CASSVEAGSSYGYTF.